This entry is about one T cell receptor (beta chain). Its binding antigen is unknown. Base qualities were left out, and no much larger clone turns up one base away. These data originate in a study of beta chain features in type 1 diabetes (dated by TCRdb to about 2018). General notes on the study: Mean age, gender distribution, total cell number and subset yield were not different between patients and healthy donors. Whereas all 28 donors provided naive and central memory subsets, regulatory and stem cell-like memory subsets were isolated from just 8 patients and roughly 8 healthy donors. Across all samples, fewer than 110,000,000 sorted cells were examined, and cell number per subset correlated strongly with RNA yield. The study compared TCRB repertoires of sorted circulating CD4+ T cell subsets between recently diagnosed type 1 diabetes patients and matched healthy donors. Here is what the overall study found, with its caveats: A moderate but significant shortening of TCRB CDR3 length was observed in type 1 diabetes patients in all four CD4+ subsets. Fewer insertions and more nucleotide deletions at VDJ recombination sites were observed in patients with type 1 diabetes, implying thymic rearrangement abnormalities. Naive, central memory and regulatory TCRB repertoires appeared to be more similar among patients than among healthy donors. Shorter templates might have been favored by PCR, but patient and control samples were amplified and corrected together, so both groups would have been affected equally by any skew. Because cDNA rather than genomic DNA was sequenced, highly expressing activated cells could have been over-represented, although no difference in activation and CD3 levels was found between groups. HLA sub-analyses involved small numbers of individuals, so any influence of HLA type on TCRB rearrangement remained unresolved.

CDR1 and CDR2, per the germline V gene (reference sequence), are SGHNT and YYREEE. The CDR3 runs 14 amino acids, cysteine and phenylalanine included. Only the CDR3 portion is preserved as DNA: 42 bases, with reading frame beginning at the first base. Trimming at the junction amounts to 4 bases on V and 1 base on J, and the germline ends lie 10 bases apart. From each donor, a single peripheral blood sample of roughly 0.11 L on average was drawn into heparinised tubes. A BD FACSAria II was used to sort naive, central memory, regulatory and stem cell-like memory CD4+ T cells with a panel that included CD45RO, CCR7, CD25, CD127, CD95 and CD27. A purity above 98% was achieved for all sorted populations. PBMCs were isolated immediately by Lymphoprep density gradient centrifugation and stained directly without culture. So that batch effects would be minimized, each experiment stained and sorted samples in pairs, pairing one healthy donor with one patient.

All of the isolated RNA was reverse transcribed with the High Capacity cDNA Reverse Transcription Kit, so expressed TCRB transcripts were sequenced. Deep immunoSEQ sequencing was applied to naive, central memory and regulatory T cell samples, giving an average of roughly 3.5 million total reads per sample. After sorted cells were lysed in RLT buffer, RNA was extracted with DNase-treated RNeasy Micro or Mini kits, with the choice depending on cell number. Each cell subset was processed on its own to prevent cross-contamination, while patient and healthy donor samples were processed together. The immunoSEQ multiplex PCR was used to amplify TCRB sequences from cDNA, generating 87-bp fragments that spanned the CDR3 region. Sequencing of the amplicons was done on the Illumina HiSeq platform. The paper's processing steps were these. PCR bias was corrected computationally using synthetic template baselines, and reads within Hamming distance 2 were collapsed, with unmergeable singletons discarded. Reads were aligned against IMGT to assign V, D and J genes, CDR3 length and insertions or deletions at six rearrangement sites. Clonotype counts were normalized to sorted cell number within each subset before computing true diversity and Gini coefficients with the tcR R package. Repertoire sharing was quantified using the overlap coefficient calculated on TCRB nucleotide sequences. Out-of-frame TCRB sequences from naive cells were analyzed as a proxy for the pre-selection repertoire. TCRdb stores this immuneACCESS table with in-frame sequences only. Part of the clones is absent; in the studies checked, under half of the shortfall reflects unresolved V genes, and no reason is known for the rest. The V and J calls and clone size are taken from that table; D and trimming were inferred from the DNA. The sample has 150,000 to 200,000 clones on record, 50% to 70% of them singletons. Of the sample, nearly 0.09% is held by the ten largest clones.

The material sequenced was naive CD4+ T cells from blood. Interpreted using the paper, the cell subset or site label stands for: true naive CD4+ T cells. The chain is assembled from TRBV5-4 and TRBJ2-3, with the D gene tentatively TRBD1 or TRBD2, based on 6 matching bases in each. The origin of this receptor is a man aged 30 to 45 with type 1 diabetes. The nucleotides are TGTGCCAGCAGCACGGGGGCGGGCACAGATACGCAGTATTTT. This is translated as CASSTGAGTDTQYF.